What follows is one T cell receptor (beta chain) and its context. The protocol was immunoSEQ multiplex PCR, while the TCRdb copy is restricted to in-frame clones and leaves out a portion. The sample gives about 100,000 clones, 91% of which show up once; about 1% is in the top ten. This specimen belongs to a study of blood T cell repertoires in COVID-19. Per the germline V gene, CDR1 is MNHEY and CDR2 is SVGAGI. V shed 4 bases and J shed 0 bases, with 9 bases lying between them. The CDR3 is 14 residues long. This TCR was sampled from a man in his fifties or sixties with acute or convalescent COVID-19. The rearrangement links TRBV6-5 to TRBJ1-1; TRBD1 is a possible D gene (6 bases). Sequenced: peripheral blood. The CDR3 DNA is TGTGCCAGCAGTTCTACAGGGCTGAACACTGAAGCTTTCTTT. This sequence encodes CASSSTGLNTEAFF.